Listed below are T cell receptor beta chains from one sample, sequenced in a study of response to subunit inactivated influenza vaccine. Via MiXCR, TCRdb re-called the RT-PCR reads, giving one row per CDR3 protein. The sample carries hundreds of thousands of distinct CDR3 sequences, about 25% recorded once. Material: CD4+ T cells sorted from PBMCs, obtained more than 4 days after vaccination. These receptors were taken from a man in his fifties who received an inactivated influenza vaccine. Each CDR3 is given with its conserved first and last residue. A D gene is named only where the DNA matches it firmly. Rows may omit the clone size; those that give it use once, few, many or a size class.

TRBJ1-2,-,14,TRBV7-9,-,CASSTGYLGYGYTF,TGTGCCAGCAGCACCGGATACTTGGGTTATGGCTACACCTTC
TRBJ1-1,-,13,TRBV12-3/TRBV12-4,few,CASSLFEDTEAFF,TGTGCCAGCAGTCTCTTTGAGGACACTGAAGCTTTCTTT
TRBJ1-6,TRBD1,14,TRBV3-1,few,CASSQGQGNSPLHF,TGTGCCAGCAGCCAAGGACAGGGGAATTCACCCCTCCACTTT
TRBJ1-6,-,13,TRBV6-2/TRBV6-3,once,CASSPTGGYSLHF,TGTGCCAGCAGCCCGACCGGAGGTTACTCCCTCCACTTT
TRBJ2-3,-,16,TRBV7-9,-,CASSLFVREVSDTQYF,TGTGCCAGCAGCTTATTTGTTAGGGAAGTATCAGATACGCAGTATTTT
TRBJ2-2,TRBD2,16,TRBV5-1,few,CASSPPGLAGTGELFF,TGCGCCAGCAGCCCCCCGGGACTAGCGGGGACCGGGGAGCTGTTTTTT
TRBJ1-5,-,14,TRBV4-3,few,CASSQSGNSQPQHF,TGCGCCAGCAGCCAATCGGGGAACAGTCAGCCCCAGCATTTT
TRBJ1-2,-,15,TRBV12-3/TRBV12-4,few,CASSPIRERRGGYTF,TGTGCCAGCAGTCCTATCAGGGAGCGCCGGGGTGGCTACACCTTC
TRBJ2-5,-,16,TRBV21-1,-,CASSMPGQGLNGTQYF,TGTGCCAGCAGCATGCCCGGACAGGGGTTAAACGGGACCCAGTACTTC
TRBJ2-7,-,11,TRBV28,once,CTSSTSYEQYF,TGTACCAGCAGCACCTCCTACGAGCAGTACTTC
TRBJ2-2,-,14,TRBV20-1,few,CSARVQGRTGELFF,TGCAGTGCTAGAGTGCAGGGACGGACCGGGGAGCTGTTTTTT
TRBJ1-5,TRBD1,15,TRBV5-1,-,CASSGRDRVNQPQHF,TGCGCCAGCAGCGGCCGGGACAGGGTAAATCAGCCCCAGCATTTT
TRBJ2-1,-,12,TRBV20-1,few,CSASVGSNEQFF,TGCAGTGCTAGCGTCGGAAGCAATGAGCAGTTCTTC
TRBJ2-3,-,15,TRBV4-2,few,CASSQDVLLADTQYF,TGTGCCAGCAGCCAAGATGTACTCCTGGCAGATACGCAGTATTTT
TRBJ2-1,-,15,TRBV5-1,few,CASRKAGSEYNEQFF,TGCGCCAGCAGGAAAGCGGGCTCCGAGTACAATGAGCAGTTCTTC
TRBJ2-2,TRBD2,16,TRBV5-1,-,CASRSSGAFDTGELFF,TGCGCCAGCAGGAGTAGCGGGGCCTTCGACACCGGGGAGCTGTTTTTT
TRBJ2-2,TRBD1,14,TRBV10-3,-,CAMRQGASTGELFF,TGTGCCATGAGACAGGGGGCGAGCACCGGGGAGCTGTTTTTT
TRBJ2-3,-,14,TRBV18,many,CASSPGLNTDTQYF,TGCGCCAGCAGCCCGGGACTTAACACAGATACGCAGTATTTT
TRBJ2-7,-,13,TRBV20-1,few,CSAKVGISYEQYF,TGCAGTGCTAAAGTCGGGATCTCCTACGAGCAGTACTTC
TRBJ1-2,-,13,TRBV7-9,few,CASSRVTAYGYTF,TGTGCCAGCAGCCGCGTGACGGCCTATGGCTACACCTTC
TRBJ1-1,TRBD1,16,TRBV5-1,-,CASSPLGQGDNTEAFF,TGCGCCAGCAGCCCTTTAGGACAGGGGGACAACACTGAAGCTTTCTTT
TRBJ2-7,-,15,TRBV10-3,few,CAISESGRSAGKQYF,TGTGCCATCAGTGAGTCGGGCAGGTCGGCGGGAAAGCAGTACTTC
TRBJ2-7,-,15,TRBV10-3,few,CAISEGRGNGYEQYF,TGTGCCATCAGTGAAGGCAGGGGAAATGGGTACGAGCAGTACTTC
TRBJ2-1,TRBD2,19,TRBV5-1,-,CASSLGTSGRILSYNEQFF,TGCGCCAGCAGCCTAGGGACTAGCGGGAGGATCCTTTCCTACAATGAGCAGTTCTTC
TRBJ2-5,-,12,TRBV20-1,-,CSATAVEETQYF,TGCAGTGCTACCGCTGTTGAAGAGACCCAGTACTTC
TRBJ2-1,-,13,TRBV18,-,CASSPLPGNEQFF,TGTGCCAGCTCACCACTTCCCGGGAATGAGCAGTTCTTC
TRBJ2-7,-,14,TRBV11-2,-,CASSLDIGGREQYF,TGTGCCAGCAGCTTAGATATAGGGGGGCGCGAGCAGTACTTC
TRBJ2-6,-,16,TRBV11-2,-,CASSWGLICGANVLTF,TGTGCCAGCAGCTGGGGACTCATCTGTGGGGCCAACGTCCTGACTTTC
TRBJ2-3,TRBD1,14,TRBV6-2/TRBV6-3,-,CASSPRQGRDTQYF,TGTGCCAGCAGCCCTCGACAGGGGAGAGATACGCAGTATTTT
TRBJ2-2,-,15,TRBV3-1,-,CASSQEGWYTGELFF,TGTGCCAGCAGCCAAGAAGGCTGGTACACCGGGGAGCTGTTTTTT
TRBJ2-7,TRBD2,17,TRBV5-1,-,CASSLVPSGSVRYEQYF,TGCGCCAGCAGCTTGGTACCTAGCGGATCAGTTCGTTACGAGCAGTACTTC
TRBJ2-1,-,14,TRBV4-3,few,CASSQRLASDEQFF,TGCGCCAGCAGCCAAAGGTTAGCGTCTGATGAGCAGTTCTTC
TRBJ1-5,-,13,TRBV10-3,-,CASGDGQDQPQHF,TGCGCCTCGGGGGACGGGCAAGATCAGCCCCAGCATTTT
TRBJ1-5,-,16,TRBV12-3/TRBV12-4,-,CASSFGGSLVNQPQHF,TGTGCCAGCAGTTTCGGGGGCTCACTGGTTAATCAGCCCCAGCATTTT
TRBJ2-7,-,14,TRBV4-2,-,CASSQDAQGYEQYF,TGTGCCAGCAGCCAAGATGCGCAGGGCTACGAGCAGTACTTC
TRBJ1-1,TRBD1,14,TRBV5-1,few,CASSLGDRASEAFF,TGCGCCAGCAGCTTGGGGGACAGGGCGAGTGAAGCTTTCTTT
TRBJ1-6,-,13,TRBV9,-,CASSTGTDSPLHF,TGTGCCAGCAGCACAGGGACGGATTCACCCCTCCACTTT
TRBJ2-1,TRBD2,14,TRBV5-1,-,CASSVGTINNEQFF,TGCGCCAGCAGCGTCGGGACTATCAACAATGAGCAGTTCTTC
TRBJ2-3,TRBD2,14,TRBV29-1,-,CSVEKAGGTDTQYF,TGCAGCGTTGAGAAAGCGGGAGGGACAGATACGCAGTATTTT
TRBJ1-2,-,15,TRBV7-2,once,CASSLAPGANYGYTF,TGTGCCAGCAGCTTAGCGCCGGGGGCGAACTATGGCTACACCTTC
TRBJ2-7,TRBD2,13,TRBV20-1,many,CSAMTSGVYEQYF,TGCAGTGCTATGACTAGCGGGGTGTACGAGCAGTACTTC
TRBJ2-5,-,16,TRBV4-3,few,CASSQDLARERETQYF,TGCGCCAGCAGCCAAGATCTCGCCAGGGAGAGAGAGACCCAGTACTTC